The 20 T cell receptor beta chains given below trace back to one sample, sequenced in a study of blood T cell repertoires in COVID-19. The data were produced by immunoSEQ multiplex PCR, yet TCRdb's version contains in-frame clones alone and is incomplete. The sample has about 150,000 clones; around 80% are singletons. The specimen sequenced was peripheral blood. The receptors stem from a man between 60 and 70 years old who had recovered from COVID-19.

CDR3: CTSSQDRGSTSSYNSPLHF. The CDR3 bases are TGCACCAGCAGCCAAGATCGCGGGAGCACAAGCTCCTATAATTCACCCCTCCACTTT. The chain has TRBV1 and TRBJ1-6. TRBV1 is a listed pseudogene. This CDR3 has 19 amino acids.

The CDR3 protein is CASSSLGQGAYNEQFF. The CDR3 DNA sequence: TGTGCCAGCAGTTCGTTAGGACAGGGGGCCTACAATGAGCAGTTCTTC. The V call is TRBV6-2 or TRBV6-3, the J call TRBJ2-1; 10 bases map to TRBD1. Germline lookup yields CDR1 MNHEY and CDR2 SVGEGT. The CDR3 runs 16 residues. V lost 4 bases to trimming and J lost 2 bases; unmatched junction nucleotides: 5.

This CDR3 is CSAGIGGNNNEQFF. In DNA, the CDR3 is TGCAGCGCCGGTATTGGCGGGAACAACAATGAGCAGTTCTTC. The rearrangement links TRBV29-1 to TRBJ2-1; TRBD2 might be the D (6 bases). This CDR3 region has 14 residues. Germline V gene lookup returns CDR1 SQVTM and CDR2 ANQGSEA. The V end was cut by 7 bases, the J end by 5 bases, with 18 bases between.

The chain couples TRBV3-1 (or the pseudogene TRBV3-2) to TRBJ2-3; no reliable D call. Deletions cut 0 bases from V and 6 bases from J, with 7 bases between. Per the germline V gene, CDR1 is LGHDT and CDR2 is YNNKEL (reference sequence). The CDR3 consists of 13 residues. The CDR3 spells CASSQEPEDTQYF. The CDR3 bases are TGTGCCAGCAGCCAAGAACCGGAGGATACGCAGTATTTT.

CDR3 DNA: TGTGCCAGCAGCTTGGACAGCCAAATGGGCGGCTACACCTTC. Translated: CASSLDSQMGGYTF. This rearrangement joins TRBV7-2 to TRBJ1-2; D perhaps matches TRBD1 (6 bases). Germline CDR1 is SGHTA and CDR2 is FQGNSA. V shed 3 bases and J shed 8 bases, with 16 bases lying between them. The CDR3 runs to 14 residues.

V is TRBV11-2 and J is TRBJ2-1; 8 positions match TRBD2. Germline loops: CDR1 SGHAT, CDR2 FQNNGV. CDR3 length equals 15 residues. V dropped 2 bases and J dropped 9; count of bases not matched to a gene: 9. CDR3 sequence (DNA): TGTGCCAGCAGCTTAAGTCGGGGGGGCACTGGTGAGCAGTTCTTC. This translates into CASSLSRGGTGEQFF.

The J gene is TRBJ1-3, the V gene TRBV3-1 (or the pseudogene TRBV3-2); D not certain. Germline V gives CDR1 LGHDT, CDR2 YNNKEL (reference sequence). V dropped 0 bases and J dropped 4 bases, with 4 bases sitting between them. The CDR3 runs to 13 residues. The CDR3 protein is CASSQEAGNTIYF. The DNA of the CDR3 is TGTGCCAGCAGCCAAGAGGCAGGAAACACCATATATTTT.

This clone turned up a few times. The genes are TRBV6-5 and TRBJ2-7; D remains unclear. Germline V CDR1 and CDR2: MNHEY, SVGAGI. The ends were cut back, 7 bases at V and 2 bases at J, with 12 bases in the middle. The CDR3 is made up of 13 amino acids. The CDR3 here is CASTPSGTYEQYF. The DNA of the CDR3 is TGTGCCAGCACTCCTTCCGGTACCTACGAGCAGTACTTC.

V is TRBV11-2 and J is TRBJ2-7, with a tentative D call TRBD1 (6 bases). The CDR3 extends over 13 amino acids. Germline CDR1 reads SGHAT; CDR2 reads FQNNGV. V was shortened by 4 bases and J by 5 bases, with 12 bases between the two germline ends. The CDR3 DNA follows: TGTGCCAGCAGCTCCAGGGGTAGACACGAGCAGTACTTC. It encodes CASSSRGRHEQYF.

This clone was detected only a few times. The chain recombines TRBV7-6 with TRBJ1-5; 10 bases line up with TRBD1. CDR1 is SGHVS and CDR2 is FNYEAQ in the germline V gene. V lost 1 base and J lost 8; bases outside the gene matches: 5. The CDR3 consists of 15 residues. The CDR3 DNA follows: TGTGCCAGCAGCTTAGGACAGGGGGCAAAAGAGCCCCAGCATTTT. The encoded protein is CASSLGQGAKEPQHF.

The chain carries TRBV9 and TRBJ2-2; the match to TRBD2 covers 7 bases. CDR1 and CDR2 (germline): SGDLS, YYNGEE. The CDR3 consists of 18 residues. Trimming cost V 0 bases and J 0 bases; bases outside gene matches: 8. The CDR3 nucleotides are TGTGCCAGCAGCGTAGACCCGGGACTACCCTCGAACACCGGGGAGCTGTTTTTT. As protein: CASSVDPGLPSNTGELFF.

The chain has TRBV5-8 and TRBJ2-1; D is possibly TRBD2 (6 bases). V was cut by 3 bases and J by 12 bases, with 13 bases left in between. The germline CDR1 and CDR2 sequences are SGHTS and YDEGEE. There are 12 residues in the CDR3. CDR3 bases: TGTGCCAGCAGCTCCCCCACCGGGGGGCAGTTCTTC. It encodes CASSSPTGGQFF. The full variable domain, completed using reference TRBV5-8 and TRBJ2-1, is EAGVTQSPTHLIKTRGQQATLRCSPISGHTSVYWYQQALGLGLQFLLWYDEGEERNRGNFPPRFSGRQFPNYSSELNVNALELEDSALYLCASSSPTGGQFFGPGTRLTVL.

This rearrangement joins TRBV6-5 to TRBJ1-4; unclear D gene. The germline V gene has CDR1 MNHEY and CDR2 SVGAGI. V was cut by 10 bases and J by 0 bases, with 9 bases left in between. The CDR3 extends over 13 amino acids. CDR3 nucleotide sequence: TGTGCCACCTCCGGGACAACTAATGAAAAACTGTTTTTT. It translates to CATSGTTNEKLFF.

The rearrangement links TRBV9 to TRBJ2-1; TRBD2 matches 11 bases. This CDR3 contains 16 residues. Germline assignment: CDR1 SGDLS and CDR2 YYNGEE. J gave up 6 bases and V 0 bases, and 5 bases lay outside the gene matches. CDR3 region: CASSVGGTSGSNEQFF. Written as DNA, the CDR3 is TGTGCCAGCAGCGTAGGAGGGACTAGCGGATCCAATGAGCAGTTCTTC.

A single count supports this clone. The V and J genes are TRBV3-1 (or the pseudogene TRBV3-2) and TRBJ2-7; D not certain. The CDR3 is 12 residues long. Trimming took off 1 base at V and 6 bases at J, with 7 bases between the two ends. CDR1 is LGHDT, CDR2 YNNKEL, per germline (reference sequence). This CDR3 reads CASSQVYGEQYF. The CDR3 nucleotides are TGTGCCAGCAGCCAAGTCTATGGCGAGCAGTACTTC.

The chain is built from TRBV7-9 and TRBJ2-5, with 7 positions matching TRBD1. Germline V gene data show CDR1 as SEHNR and CDR2 as FQNEAQ (reference sequence). V gave up 6 bases and J gave up 3 bases; unmatched junction bases: 4. The CDR3 is 13 residues long. CDR3 bases: TGTGCCAGCAGGACAGGGCGGGAAGAGACCCAGTACTTC. This gives the protein CASRTGREETQYF. Combining the CDR3 with reference TRBV7-9 and TRBJ2-5 gives the whole variable domain DTGVSQNPRHKITKRGQNVTFRCDPISEHNRLYWYRQTLGQGPEFLTYFQNEAQLEKSRLLSDRFSAERPKGSFSTLEIQRTEQGDSAMYLCASRTGREETQYFGPGTRLLVL.

The chain employs TRBV28 and TRBJ1-4; unclear D gene. Trimming shortened V by 6 bases and J by 4 bases, and 12 bases separated the two germline ends. CDR1 and CDR2 (germline): MDHEN, SYDVKM. This CDR3 is 14 amino acids long. CDR3 protein: CASRTTRHNEKLFF. CDR3 in DNA: TGTGCCAGCAGAACGACGCGGCATAATGAAAAACTGTTTTTT.

V is TRBV3-1 (or the pseudogene TRBV3-2) and J is TRBJ1-1; 7 bases map to TRBD1. J gave up 5 bases and V 3 bases, and 6 bases lay outside the gene matches. Looked up from germline, CDR1 is LGHDT and CDR2 is YNNKEL (reference sequence). The CDR3 runs to 14 residues. The DNA of the CDR3 is TGTGCCAGCAGCCAGGTCGACAGGGATACTGAAGCTTTCTTT. This encodes CASSQVDRDTEAFF.

The chain joins TRBV6-2 or TRBV6-3 to TRBJ1-1, with 9 bases identical to TRBD1. Per the germline V gene, CDR1 is MNHEY and CDR2 is SVGEGT. V dropped 1 base and J dropped 7; count of bases not matched to a gene: 7. This CDR3 has 15 residues. CDR3 region: CASSYWDRERGEAFF. The DNA for the CDR3 is TGTGCCAGCAGTTACTGGGACAGGGAGAGAGGTGAAGCTTTCTTT.

This clone was observed a few times. This chain joins TRBV11-2 and TRBJ1-2; D is possibly TRBD1 (5 bases). Trimming took 2 bases from V and 4 from J, leaving 11 bases between them. Germline-derived CDR1 and CDR2 are SGHAT and FQNNGV. The CDR3 extends over 14 amino acids. The CDR3 bases are TGTGCCAGCAGCTTACACAGGTGGGCCTATGGCTACACCTTC. Its translation: CASSLHRWAYGYTF.